This passage covers 26 T cell receptor beta chains from one sample sequenced in a study of PD-L1 blockade in urothelial cancer (dated by TCRdb to the late 2010s). Library preparation was by the immunoSEQ multiplex PCR assay. The table was pulled from immuneACCESS by TCRdb, which kept in-frame rearrangements only. Such tables lose some clones; where checked, under half of the loss comes from unresolved V genes, and the rest has no known cause. Across this sample there are around 100,000 clones, with approximately 85% seen only once. Jointly, the top ten make up 2.4% of the sample. This material consisted of PBMCs, taken around atezolizumab (anti-PD-L1) treatment. The source is a man aged 50-59 years with urothelial cancer.

This sequence joins TRBV19 and TRBJ1-1; 10 bases are shared with TRBD1. CDR3 length: 13 amino acids. V gave up 11 bases and J gave up 6 bases; unmatched junction bases: 9. Germline V gives CDR1 LNHDA, CDR2 SQIVND (reference sequence). The CDR3 DNA follows: TGTGCCGTCAGGGGGACAGGGGAGGCTGAAGCTTTCTTT. Residues: CAVRGTGEAEAFF.

The CDR3 protein is CATSTTDRLANEKLFF. In DNA, the CDR3 is TGTGCCACCAGCACTACCGACAGGTTGGCTAATGAAAAACTGTTTTTT. This chain joins TRBV15 and TRBJ1-4, with a weak D call TRBD1 (6 bases). The germline V and J ends were trimmed by 4 bases and 3 bases, with 15 bases remaining between them. Germline V CDR1 and CDR2: LNHNV, YYDKDF (reference sequence). CDR3 size: 16 residues.

The chain couples TRBV7-9 to TRBJ1-6; the match to TRBD1 covers 7 bases. V shed 5 bases and J 4 bases; nucleotides not matched to a gene: 8. CDR1 and CDR2 from the germline V gene are SEHNR and FQNEAQ (reference sequence). The length of the CDR3 is 16 residues. CDR3 protein: CASSQARDRYNSPLHF. CDR3 sequence (DNA): TGTGCCAGCAGCCAGGCCCGGGACAGATATAATTCACCCCTCCACTTT.

The chain joins TRBV6-6 to TRBJ1-5; the D is unclear. From germline, CDR1 is MNHNY and CDR2 SVGAGI (reference sequence). Deletions cut 6 bases from V and 2 bases from J, with 14 bases between. This CDR3 spans 15 amino acids. The CDR3 DNA reads TGTGCCAGCAGCCGCACTGAGGTTGGCAATCAGCCCCAGCATTTT. Translation gives CASSRTEVGNQPQHF.

The chain is built from TRBV19 and TRBJ2-1; 11 bases match TRBD2. CDR1 and CDR2 (germline): LNHDA, SQIVND (reference sequence). This CDR3 comprises 15 residues. V lost 6 bases and J lost 4; bases outside the gene matches: 5. The CDR3 coding sequence is TGTGCCAGTAGCCCTAGGACTAGCGGGTACAATGAGCAGTTCTTC. The encoded protein is CASSPRTSGYNEQFF.

This clone came up a few times. The rearrangement uses TRBV30 and TRBJ1-1, with unresolved D. The CDR3 runs to 12 residues. CDR1 and CDR2 from the germline V gene are GTSNPN and SVGIG (reference sequence). The V and J ends lost 8 bases and 4 bases respectively, with 14 bases between them. The CDR3: CALSGSGTEAFF. For the CDR3, the DNA is TGTGCCCTCTCGGGGTCCGGCACTGAAGCTTTCTTT.

This clone was recorded once. This sequence joins TRBV7-6 and TRBJ1-1, with D possibly being TRBD1 (5 bases). Per germline, CDR1 SGHVS and CDR2 FNYEAQ. The ends were cut back, 3 bases at V and 4 bases at J, with 18 bases in the middle. CDR3 length: 16 amino acids. The CDR3 nucleotides read TGTGCCAGCAGCTTGACCATGGGACCGGGGGGCACTGAAGCTTTCTTT. It codes for CASSLTMGPGGTEAFF. The full variable domain, its missing parts supplied by reference TRBV7-6 and TRBJ1-1, is GAGVSQSPRYKVTKRGQDVALRCDPISGHVSLYWYRQALGQGPEFLTYFNYEAQQDKSGLPNDRFSAERPEGSISTLTIQRTEQRDSAMYRCASSLTMGPGGTEAFFGQGTRLTVV.

The J gene is TRBJ2-1, the V gene TRBV9, with TRBD2 matching 7 bases. Trimming cost V 1 base and J 5 bases; bases outside gene matches: 0. Per the germline V gene, CDR1 is SGDLS and CDR2 is YYNGEE. This CDR3 has 13 residues. The CDR3: CASSVLADNEQFF. CDR3 DNA: TGTGCCAGCAGCGTACTAGCGGACAATGAGCAGTTCTTC.

The chain is built from TRBV4-1 and TRBJ1-4; the D gene is possibly TRBD1 (6 bases). The V end lost 0 bases, the J end lost 6 bases, and 14 bases lay between the germline ends. The CDR3 totals 16 residues. From germline, CDR1 is MGHRA and CDR2 YSYEKL. The CDR3 is CASSQEGGQVYEKLFF. Here the CDR3 DNA reads TGCGCCAGCAGCCAAGAGGGGGGGCAGGTTTATGAAAAACTGTTTTTT.

The V and J genes are TRBV6-5 and TRBJ2-7, with 11 bases matching TRBD1. Germline lookup yields CDR1 MNHEY and CDR2 SVGAGI. The CDR3 is made up of 14 amino acids. V dropped 0 bases and J dropped 6; count of bases not matched to a gene: 1. CDR3 sequence reads: CASSYSDRGPEQYF. In DNA form, the CDR3 reads TGTGCCAGCAGTTACTCGGACAGGGGGCCCGAGCAGTACTTC.

This sequence joins TRBV19 and TRBJ1-2; D gene ambiguous. V lost 4 bases and J lost 8, with 14 bases in between. CDR3 size: 13 residues. The germline V gene has CDR1 LNHDA and CDR2 SQIVND (reference sequence). CDR3 nucleotides: TGTGCCAGTAGTACGGGCGAGGGTTTGGGCTACACCTTC. This codes for CASSTGEGLGYTF.

The chain links TRBV10-1 to TRBJ2-1, with 8 bases aligning to TRBD2. The CDR3 sequence is 16 residues long. Trimming at V came to 0 bases and at J to 7 bases, leaving 8 bases not matched to a gene. Germline CDR1 reads WNHNN; CDR2 reads SYGVQD (reference sequence). The CDR3 spells CASSESQREIWNEQFF. CDR3 nucleotides: TGCGCCAGCAGTGAGTCGCAGCGGGAGATTTGGAATGAGCAGTTCTTC.

The chain couples TRBV28 to TRBJ2-1; D is possibly TRBD2 (5 bases). The CDR3 is made up of 18 amino acids. Trimming stripped 0 bases from V and 8 bases from J, with 23 bases between. Germline assignment: CDR1 MDHEN and CDR2 SYDVKM. This CDR3 is CASSLWGERPTRFDEQFF. CDR3 coding DNA: TGTGCCAGCAGTTTATGGGGCGAGCGGCCAACGCGTTTCGATGAGCAGTTCTTC.

The J gene is TRBJ2-1, the V gene TRBV28, with D uncertain. Germline CDR1 reads MDHEN; CDR2 reads SYDVKM. CDR3 size: 14 residues. With 2 bases removed from V and 8 bases from J, the gap between germline ends came to 13 bases. CDR3 DNA: TGTGCCAGCAGTTTACGGCGGTCCCTCGATGAGCAGTTCTTC. This sequence encodes CASSLRRSLDEQFF.

This sequence joins TRBV7-2 and TRBJ1-4; maybe TRBD1 (5 bases). Germline V gene lookup returns CDR1 SGHTA and CDR2 FQGNSA. The germline V and J ends were trimmed by 6 bases and 5 bases, with 10 bases remaining between them. The CDR3 has 13 residues. CDR3 sequence reads: CASSQWGNEKLFF. CDR3 nucleotides: TGTGCCAGCAGTCAGTGGGGCAATGAAAAACTGTTTTTT.

This chain links TRBV18 with TRBJ2-2, with 7 positions matching TRBD2. The junction had 5 bases not matched to a gene; V was cut back by 3 bases and J by 4 bases. This CDR3 has 15 amino acids. Per germline, CDR1 KGHSH and CDR2 LQKENI. For the CDR3, the DNA is TGTGCCAGCTCACCGCCTAGCGGAGCCACCGGGGAGCTGTTTTTT. It is translated as CASSPPSGATGELFF.

The chain combines TRBV28 with TRBJ1-1, with D perhaps TRBD1 (6 bases). The CDR3 has 14 amino acids. V lost 7 bases, J lost 6 bases, and 18 bases lay in between. In germline, CDR1 is MDHEN, CDR2 SYDVKM. The CDR3 here is CASTETNRDPEAFF. The CDR3 DNA sequence: TGTGCCAGCACTGAAACCAACAGGGACCCTGAAGCTTTCTTT. Together with reference TRBV28 and TRBJ1-1, the CDR3 gives the full variable domain: DVKVTQSSRYLVKRTGEKVFLECVQDMDHENMFWYRQDPGLGLRLIYFSYDVKMKEKGDIPEGYSVSREKKERFSLILESASTNQTSMYLCASTETNRDPEAFFGQGTRLTVV.

The chain joins TRBV10-1 to TRBJ2-7; the match to TRBD2 covers 9 bases. The V segment lost 4 bases and the J segment 4 bases; nucleotides outside the gene matches: 14. This CDR3 has 17 amino acids. The germline V gene has CDR1 WNHNN and CDR2 SYGVQD (reference sequence). The CDR3 coding sequence is TGCGCCAGCAGTGTCAGGACTAGCGAGGAAGGTTGTTACGAGCAGTACTTC. Amino acid sequence: CASSVRTSEEGCYEQYF.

This rearrangement joins TRBV9 to TRBJ2-7, with D tentatively TRBD1 (6 bases). Germline V gene lookup returns CDR1 SGDLS and CDR2 YYNGEE. The CDR3 runs to 13 residues. The V gene lost 0 bases and the J gene lost 6 bases, with 10 bases spanning the gap. CDR3 DNA sequence: TGTGCCAGCAGCGTAGGGGGCAGGGGCGAGCAGTACTTC. As protein: CASSVGGRGEQYF.

This clone was detected only once. V usage is TRBV11-2 and J usage is TRBJ2-7; the D gene is possibly TRBD2 (5 bases). The CDR3 covers 14 residues. The V gene's germline CDR1 is SGHAT and CDR2 FQNNGV. Trimming shortened V by 3 bases and J by 7 bases, and 16 bases separated the two germline ends. In DNA form, the CDR3 reads TGTGCCAGCAGCTTCCAGGACTCGCCGGGTGAGCAGTACTTC. Its protein is CASSFQDSPGEQYF.

The chain carries TRBV28 and TRBJ1-1; D remains ambiguous. The CDR3 consists of 12 residues. Per the germline V gene, CDR1 is MDHEN and CDR2 is SYDVKM. Trimming left V 5 bases short and J 6 bases short, with 10 bases between. CDR3 loop: CASSRSSSEAFF. In nucleotides, the CDR3 is TGTGCCAGCAGTCGGTCAAGCTCTGAAGCTTTCTTT.

The rearrangement links TRBV10-3 to TRBJ1-2; weak D call: TRBD1 (6 bases). The germline CDR1 and CDR2 sequences are ENHRY and SYGVKD. V was pared by 6 bases and J by 1 base, with 12 bases between. This CDR3 comprises 14 residues. The CDR3 protein is CAIRQTGGNYGYTF. The CDR3 DNA sequence: TGTGCCATCAGACAGACAGGAGGTAACTATGGCTACACCTTC.

This rearrangement joins TRBV9 to TRBJ2-7; 9 nucleotides agree with TRBD1. Germline CDR1 reads SGDLS; CDR2 reads YYNGEE. V was pared by 4 bases and J by 6 bases, with 8 bases of the junction left unmatched. The CDR3 contains 14 residues. DNA for the CDR3: TGTGCCAGCAGCTTGGGGACAGGGTCTTTCGAGCAGTACTTC. It specifies CASSLGTGSFEQYF.

This clone was observed once. The chain combines TRBV28 with TRBJ2-7; 11 nucleotides align to TRBD2. Looked up from germline, CDR1 is MDHEN and CDR2 is SYDVKM. The V segment lost 5 bases and the J segment 6 bases; nucleotides outside the gene matches: 12. This CDR3 contains 16 residues. CDR3 sequence: CASSLKILAGGPEQYF. The CDR3 DNA sequence: TGTGCCAGCAGTCTCAAGATATTAGCGGGAGGGCCCGAGCAGTACTTC.

The V gene is TRBV4-1, the J gene TRBJ1-1; 9 nucleotides match TRBD1. Looked up from germline, CDR1 is MGHRA and CDR2 is YSYEKL. V lost 4 bases and J lost 4; bases outside the gene matches: 10. The CDR3 runs to 16 residues. The CDR3 DNA reads as TGCGCCAGCAGCCGCGTTATGGGACAGGGAGGCACTGAAGCTTTCTTT. Its protein is CASSRVMGQGGTEAFF.

This chain uses TRBV10-2 with TRBJ2-3, with 11 bases that match TRBD2. Looked up from germline, CDR1 is WSHSY and CDR2 is SAAADI. The CDR3 is 17 residues long. The V segment lost 0 bases and the J segment 5 bases; nucleotides outside the gene matches: 7. The chain's CDR3 is CASSESGTSGSRDTQYF. DNA for the CDR3: TGCGCCAGCAGTGAGTCTGGAACTAGCGGGAGTCGAGATACGCAGTATTTT.